This T cell receptor beta chain was retrieved from a study of CD8 T cells in Susac syndrome (dated by TCRdb to between 2018 and 2021). A note on the overall study: Whether CD8+ T cell activation and differentiation in Susac syndrome was antigen driven was tested using repertoire sequencing. CD8+ T cell repertoire clonality was compared between about 12 healthy donors, some 14 Susac syndrome patients and about 15 multiple sclerosis patients.

On the study overall, not on this receptor specifically: The number of individuals in the TCR sequencing and HLA analysis was recognized as being relatively small.

Peripheral blood CD8+ and CD4+ T cells from healthy donors, Susac syndrome patients and multiple sclerosis patients were profiled by high-throughput TCR beta sequencing. Multiple sclerosis controls were treatment-naive patients with stable or active relapsing-remitting disease fulfilling revised McDonald criteria. Bulk CD8+ and CD4+ T cells were purified magnetically by negative isolation, whereas CD8+ TEMRA cells were enriched by FACS. Blood was drawn into EDTA tubes, processed within 24 hours, and PBMCs were isolated by density gradient centrifugation. PBMCs intended for TCR sequencing were cryopreserved in liquid nitrogen and were subsequently thawed in a 37 degrees C water bath. A purity of at least 90% was achieved for sorted or isolated CD4+, CD8+ and CD8+ TEMRA cells. Comments on this clonotype: Its target antigen remains unknown. No base quality information exists; no much larger clone differs at one position.

V is shortened by 0 bases, J by 4 bases, and the region joining them spans 7 bases. Spanning cysteine to phenylalanine, the CDR3 consists of 13 amino acids. This entry keeps only the CDR3 DNA: 39 bases, framed from base 1. From the germline V gene (reference sequence), CDR1 is MNHEY and CDR2 is SMNVEV. RNA was extracted using the RNeasy kit, and about 0.45 to 1 ug of the RNA was reverse transcribed with random hexamers. TCR beta CDR3 regions were amplified with the immunoSEQ multiplex PCR assay covering 54 Vbeta and 13 Jbeta segments. PCR amplification bias was corrected using a synthetic template baseline for primer optimization and computational correction. For the original study's pipeline: Reads were annotated to V, D and J genes according to IMGT and were analyzed with immunoSEQ Analyzer, with only productive sequences retained. Clonality was calculated as one minus the Shannon entropy normalized by log2 of the number of productive unique sequences. For each patient and control, public and private clones were evaluated among the 100 most prevalent clones. Susac-specific clones were defined as absent from healthy and MS cohorts, 850 to 1,300 published viral clones and other ImmuneACCESS disease sequences. The public reads were run again by TCRdb, first through fastp at Q25 and then through MiXCR, and only productive beta chains were kept. CDR3 protein duplicates are merged, each entry listing the most common genes and DNA. These V and J calls originate from TCRdb's pipeline instead of the authors' own analysis. This sample holds about 300,000 distinct CDR3 sequences; 65% to 90% were observed only once. 0.2% to 0.25% of the sample goes to the ten largest clones.

This sequence uses TRBV27 and TRBJ2-7; the D gene identity is not certain. The TCR was taken from a human donor with multiple sclerosis. The sequenced sample consisted of CD8+ T cells from PBMCs. The nucleotide sequence is TGTGCCAGCAGTTTATCGTGGAATTACGAGCAGTACTTC. Its protein reads: CASSLSWNYEQYF.